This T cell receptor beta chain was captured by sequencing in a study of CD8 T cells in Susac syndrome. The wider study: Treatment at blood withdrawal was none, corticosteroids, or intravenous immunoglobulin alone in Susac syndrome patients.

J gave up 4 bases and V 7 bases, and 13 bases lay outside the gene matches. The CDR3 is made up of 17 amino acids. Germline-derived CDR1 and CDR2 are SEHNR and FQNEAQ (reference sequence). When the RNA was reverse transcribed, random hexamers were used with an input of roughly 0.45 to 1 ug. Across 54 Vbeta and 13 Jbeta, TCR beta CDR3 was amplified with immunoSEQ multiplex PCR. Each CDR3 protein gets one entry after TCRdb re-called the immunoSEQ multiplex PCR reads with MiXCR. The table records some 200,000 distinct CDR3 sequences, around 95% of them present only once. TCR beta from blood CD8+ and CD4+ T cells was sequenced. In contrast to the negatively isolated CD8+ and CD4+ T cells, TEMRA cells were FACS-enriched.

The origin of this receptor is a human donor with Susac syndrome. The rearrangement uses TRBV7-9 and TRBJ2-2; 9 positions match TRBD1. Sequenced material: CD8+ T cells from PBMCs. CDR3 sequence: CASILALDRGGTGELFF. The CDR3 coding sequence is TGTGCCAGCATATTGGCTCTGGACAGGGGAGGCACCGGGGAGCTGTTTTTT.